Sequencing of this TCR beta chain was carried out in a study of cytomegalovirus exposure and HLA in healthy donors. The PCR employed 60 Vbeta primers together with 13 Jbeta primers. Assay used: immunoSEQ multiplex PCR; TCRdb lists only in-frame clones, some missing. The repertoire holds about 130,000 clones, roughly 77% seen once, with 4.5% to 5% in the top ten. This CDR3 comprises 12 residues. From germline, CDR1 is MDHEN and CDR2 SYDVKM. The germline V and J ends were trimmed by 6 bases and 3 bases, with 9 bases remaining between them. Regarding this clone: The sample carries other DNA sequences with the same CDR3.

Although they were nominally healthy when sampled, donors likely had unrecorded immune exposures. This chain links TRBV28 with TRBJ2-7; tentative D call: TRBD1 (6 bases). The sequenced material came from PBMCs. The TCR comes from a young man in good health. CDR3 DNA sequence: TGTGCCAGCAGAGTACAGGGCTACGAGCAGTACTTC. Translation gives CASRVQGYEQYF.